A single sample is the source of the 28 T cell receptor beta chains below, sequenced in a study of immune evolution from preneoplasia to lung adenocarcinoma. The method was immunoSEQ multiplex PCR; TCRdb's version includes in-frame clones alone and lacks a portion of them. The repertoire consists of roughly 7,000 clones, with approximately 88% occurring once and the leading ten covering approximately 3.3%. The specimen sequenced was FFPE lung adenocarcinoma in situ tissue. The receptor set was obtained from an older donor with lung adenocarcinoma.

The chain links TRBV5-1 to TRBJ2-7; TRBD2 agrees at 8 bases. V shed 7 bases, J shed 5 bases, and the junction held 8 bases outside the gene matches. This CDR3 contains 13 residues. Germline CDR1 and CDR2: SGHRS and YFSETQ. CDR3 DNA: TGCGCCAGCCATCGGGGGGGGTGGAACGAGCAGTACTTC. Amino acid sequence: CASHRGGWNEQYF.

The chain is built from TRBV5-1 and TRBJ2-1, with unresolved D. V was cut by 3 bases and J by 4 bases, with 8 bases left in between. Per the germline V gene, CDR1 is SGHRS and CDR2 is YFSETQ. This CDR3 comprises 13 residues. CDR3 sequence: CASSSEWYNEQFF. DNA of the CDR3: TGCGCCAGCAGCTCCGAATGGTACAATGAGCAGTTCTTC.

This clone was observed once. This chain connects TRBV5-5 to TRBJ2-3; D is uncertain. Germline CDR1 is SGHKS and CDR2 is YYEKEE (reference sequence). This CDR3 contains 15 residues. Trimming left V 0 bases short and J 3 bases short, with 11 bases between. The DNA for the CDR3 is TGTGCCAGCAGCTTGGAGGGTTTTGGGACAGATACGCAGTATTTT. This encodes CASSLEGFGTDTQYF.

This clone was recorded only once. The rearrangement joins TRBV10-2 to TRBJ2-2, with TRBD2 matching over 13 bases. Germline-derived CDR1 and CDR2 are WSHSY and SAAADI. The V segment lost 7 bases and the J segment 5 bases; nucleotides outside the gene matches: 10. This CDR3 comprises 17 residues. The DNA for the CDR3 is TGCGCCAGCACGCGGGGACTAGCGGGACCACGGACCGGGGAGCTGTTTTTT. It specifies CASTRGLAGPRTGELFF.

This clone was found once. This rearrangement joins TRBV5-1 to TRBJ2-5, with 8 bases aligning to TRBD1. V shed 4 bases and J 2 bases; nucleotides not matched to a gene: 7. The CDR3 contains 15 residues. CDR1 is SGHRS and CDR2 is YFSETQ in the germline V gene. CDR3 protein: CASSIGQGGQETQYF. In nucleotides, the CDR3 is TGCGCCAGCAGCATAGGACAGGGTGGGCAAGAGACCCAGTACTTC.

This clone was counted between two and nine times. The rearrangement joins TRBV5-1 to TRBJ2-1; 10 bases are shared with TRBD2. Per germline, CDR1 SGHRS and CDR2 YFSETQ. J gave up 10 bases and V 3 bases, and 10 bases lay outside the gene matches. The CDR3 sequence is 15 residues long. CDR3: CASSSGTSVSSEQFF. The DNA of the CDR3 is TGCGCCAGCAGCTCCGGGACTAGCGTATCGTCAGAGCAGTTCTTC.

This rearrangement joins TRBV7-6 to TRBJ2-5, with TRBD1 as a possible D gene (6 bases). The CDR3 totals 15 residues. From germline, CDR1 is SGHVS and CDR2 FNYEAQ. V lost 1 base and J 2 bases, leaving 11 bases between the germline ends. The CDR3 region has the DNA TGTGCCAGCAGCTTAGGGGCAACAGGGCAAGAGACCCAGTACTTC. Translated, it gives CASSLGATGQETQYF.

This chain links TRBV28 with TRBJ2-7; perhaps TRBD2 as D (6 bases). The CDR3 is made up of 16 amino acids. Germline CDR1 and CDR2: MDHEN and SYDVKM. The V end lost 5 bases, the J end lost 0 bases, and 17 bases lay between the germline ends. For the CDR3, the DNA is TGTGCCAGCAGTACCCCCGGGGGTGGGCCCTCCTACGAGCAGTACTTC. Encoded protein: CASSTPGGGPSYEQYF.

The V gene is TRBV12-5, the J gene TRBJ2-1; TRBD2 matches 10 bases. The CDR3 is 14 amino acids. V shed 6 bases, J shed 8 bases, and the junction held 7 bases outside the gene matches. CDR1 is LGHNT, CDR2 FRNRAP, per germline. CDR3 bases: TGTGCTAGTGGCCCTAGCGGGAGTTCTGATGAGCAGTTCTTC. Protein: CASGPSGSSDEQFF.

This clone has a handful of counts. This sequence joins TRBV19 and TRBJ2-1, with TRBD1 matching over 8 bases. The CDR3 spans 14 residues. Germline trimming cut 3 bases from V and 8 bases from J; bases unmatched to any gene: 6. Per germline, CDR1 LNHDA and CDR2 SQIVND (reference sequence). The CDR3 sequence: CASSIGQGPYEQFF. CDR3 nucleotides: TGTGCCAGTAGTATTGGACAGGGCCCCTATGAGCAGTTCTTC. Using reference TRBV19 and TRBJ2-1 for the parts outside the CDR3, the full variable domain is DGGITQSPKYLFRKEGQNVTLSCEQNLNHDAMYWYRQDPGQGLRLIYYSQIVNDFQKGDIAEGYSVSREKKESFPLTVTSAQKNPTAFYLCASSIGQGPYEQFFGPGTRLTVL.

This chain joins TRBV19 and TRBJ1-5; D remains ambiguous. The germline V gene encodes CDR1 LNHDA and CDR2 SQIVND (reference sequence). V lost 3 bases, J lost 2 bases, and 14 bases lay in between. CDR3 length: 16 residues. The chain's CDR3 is CASSIRTPRGNQPQHF. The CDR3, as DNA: TGTGCCAGTAGTATTAGGACTCCGAGGGGCAATCAGCCCCAGCATTTT.

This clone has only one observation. CDR3 in DNA: TGTGCCAGCAGCTTCCGGGGACTAGCGGGTGGCGAGCAGTACTTC. It yields the protein CASSFRGLAGGEQYF. The chain has TRBV7-9 and TRBJ2-7, with 12 bases fitting TRBD2. Trimming removed 3 bases from V and 6 bases from J; junction bases left unmatched: 6. The CDR3 totals 15 residues. The germline CDR1 and CDR2 sequences are SEHNR and FQNEAQ (reference sequence).

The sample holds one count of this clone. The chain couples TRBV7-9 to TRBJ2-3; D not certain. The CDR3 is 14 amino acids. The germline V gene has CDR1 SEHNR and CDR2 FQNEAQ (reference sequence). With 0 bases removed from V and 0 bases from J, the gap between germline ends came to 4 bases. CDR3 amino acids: CASSLAGSTDTQYF. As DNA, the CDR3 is TGTGCCAGCAGCTTAGCCGGAAGCACAGATACGCAGTATTTT.

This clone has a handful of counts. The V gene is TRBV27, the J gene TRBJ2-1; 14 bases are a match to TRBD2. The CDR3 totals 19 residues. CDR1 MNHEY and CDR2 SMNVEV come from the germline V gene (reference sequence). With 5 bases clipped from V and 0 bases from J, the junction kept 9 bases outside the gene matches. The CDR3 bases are TGTGCCAGCAGTCCAAGGACTAGCGGGAGGTATAGCTCCTACAATGAGCAGTTCTTC. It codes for CASSPRTSGRYSSYNEQFF.

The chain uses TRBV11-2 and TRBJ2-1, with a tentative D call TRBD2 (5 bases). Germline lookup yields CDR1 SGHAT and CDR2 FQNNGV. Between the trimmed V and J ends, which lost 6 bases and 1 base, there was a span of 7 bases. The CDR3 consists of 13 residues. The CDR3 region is CASSRTSYNEQFF. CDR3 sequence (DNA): TGTGCCAGCAGTAGGACTTCCTACAATGAGCAGTTCTTC.

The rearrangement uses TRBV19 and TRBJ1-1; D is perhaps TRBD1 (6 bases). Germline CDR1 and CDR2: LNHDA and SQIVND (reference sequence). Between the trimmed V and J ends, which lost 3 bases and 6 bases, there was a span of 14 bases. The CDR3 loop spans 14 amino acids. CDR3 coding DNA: TGTGCCAGTAGTATGAATACAGGGAGCTCTGAAGCTTTCTTT. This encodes CASSMNTGSSEAFF.

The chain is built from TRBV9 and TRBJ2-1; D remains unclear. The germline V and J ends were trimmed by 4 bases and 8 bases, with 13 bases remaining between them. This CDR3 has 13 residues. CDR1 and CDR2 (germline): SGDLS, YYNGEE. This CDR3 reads CASSTGPGDEQFF. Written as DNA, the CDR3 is TGTGCCAGCAGCACGGGCCCTGGGGATGAGCAGTTCTTC. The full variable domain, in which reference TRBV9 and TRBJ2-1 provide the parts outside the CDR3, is DSGVTQTPKHLITATGQRVTLRCSPRSGDLSVYWYQQSLDQGLQFLIQYYNGEERAKGNILERFSAQQFPDLHSELNLSSLELGDSALYFCASSTGPGDEQFFGPGTRLTVL.

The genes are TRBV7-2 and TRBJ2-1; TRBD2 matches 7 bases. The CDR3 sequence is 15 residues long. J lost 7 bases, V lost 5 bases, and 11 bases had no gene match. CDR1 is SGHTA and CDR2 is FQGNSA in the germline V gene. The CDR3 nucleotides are TGTGCCAGCAGCCCTGGGGGGAGGGCCAAGAATGAGCAGTTCTTC. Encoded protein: CASSPGGRAKNEQFF. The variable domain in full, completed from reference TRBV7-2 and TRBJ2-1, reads GAGVSQSPSNKVTEKGKDVELRCDPISGHTALYWYRQSLGQGLEFLIYFQGNSAPDKSGLPSDRFSAERTGGSVSTLTIQRTQQEDSAVYLCASSPGGRAKNEQFFGPGTRLTVL.

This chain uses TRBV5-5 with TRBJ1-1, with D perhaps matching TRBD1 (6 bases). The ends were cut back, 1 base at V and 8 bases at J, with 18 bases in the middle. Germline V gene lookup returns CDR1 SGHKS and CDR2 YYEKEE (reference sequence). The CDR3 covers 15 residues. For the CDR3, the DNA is TGTGCCAGCAGCTTGTCTCCGGGACAAGGACTAGAAGCTTTCTTT. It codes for CASSLSPGQGLEAFF.

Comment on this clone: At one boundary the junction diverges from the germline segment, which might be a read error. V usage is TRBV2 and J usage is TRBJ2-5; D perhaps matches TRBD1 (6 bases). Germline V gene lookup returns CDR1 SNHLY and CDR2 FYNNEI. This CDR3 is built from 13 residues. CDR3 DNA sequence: TGTGCCAGCACCCAGGGGAGTCAAGGGACCCAGTACTTC. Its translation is CASTQGSQGTQYF.

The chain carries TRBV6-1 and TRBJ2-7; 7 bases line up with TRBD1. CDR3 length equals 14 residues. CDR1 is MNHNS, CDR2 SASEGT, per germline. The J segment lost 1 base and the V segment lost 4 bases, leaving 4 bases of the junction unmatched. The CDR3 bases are TGTGCCAGCAGTGCGGACAGGCTATCCTACGAGCAGTACTTC. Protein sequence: CASSADRLSYEQYF.

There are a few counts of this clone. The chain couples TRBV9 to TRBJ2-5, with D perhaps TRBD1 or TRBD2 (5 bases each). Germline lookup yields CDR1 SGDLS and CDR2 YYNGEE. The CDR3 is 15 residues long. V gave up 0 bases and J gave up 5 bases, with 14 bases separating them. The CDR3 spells CASSVGMGVWETQYF. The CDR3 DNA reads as TGTGCCAGCAGCGTAGGAATGGGGGTTTGGGAGACCCAGTACTTC.

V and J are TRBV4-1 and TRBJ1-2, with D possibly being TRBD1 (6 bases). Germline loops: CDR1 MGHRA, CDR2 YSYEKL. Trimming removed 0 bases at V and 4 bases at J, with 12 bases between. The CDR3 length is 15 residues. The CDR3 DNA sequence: TGCGCCAGCAGCCAAGATCAGGGGTTATCCTATGGCTACACCTTC. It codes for CASSQDQGLSYGYTF.

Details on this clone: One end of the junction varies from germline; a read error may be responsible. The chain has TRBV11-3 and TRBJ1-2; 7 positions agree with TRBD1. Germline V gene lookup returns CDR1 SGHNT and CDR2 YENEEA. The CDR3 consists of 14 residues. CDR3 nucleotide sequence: TGTGCCAACAGCCCAGACAGGGTCGGTAATGGCTACACCTTC. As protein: CANSPDRVGNGYTF.

CDR3 amino acids: CATSREPGGKAFF. DNA of the CDR3: TGTGCCACCAGCAGAGAGCCGGGAGGAAAAGCTTTCTTT. This rearrangement joins TRBV15 to TRBJ1-1; the D is unclear. V was cut by 0 bases and J by 9 bases, with 11 bases left in between. This CDR3 comprises 13 residues. The germline V gene encodes CDR1 LNHNV and CDR2 YYDKDF (reference sequence).

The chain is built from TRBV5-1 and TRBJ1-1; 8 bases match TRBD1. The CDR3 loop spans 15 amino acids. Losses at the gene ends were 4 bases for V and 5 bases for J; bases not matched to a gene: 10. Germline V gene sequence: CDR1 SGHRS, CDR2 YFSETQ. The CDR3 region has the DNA TGCGCCAGCAGCCCCTTCAGAACAGGGGGGACTGAAGCTTTCTTT. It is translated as CASSPFRTGGTEAFF.

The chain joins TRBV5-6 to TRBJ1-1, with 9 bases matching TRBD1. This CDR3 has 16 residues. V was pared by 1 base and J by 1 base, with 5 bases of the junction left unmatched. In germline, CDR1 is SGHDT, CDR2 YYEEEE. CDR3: CASSLLGGQGNTEAFF. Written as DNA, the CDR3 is TGTGCCAGCAGCTTGCTAGGGGGACAGGGGAACACTGAAGCTTTCTTT.

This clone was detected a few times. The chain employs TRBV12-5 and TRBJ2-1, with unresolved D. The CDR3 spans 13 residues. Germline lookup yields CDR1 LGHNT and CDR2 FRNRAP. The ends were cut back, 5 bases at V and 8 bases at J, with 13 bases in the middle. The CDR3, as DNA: TGTGCTAGTGGTCTCTCTTCCGTCGATGAGCAGTTCTTC. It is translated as CASGLSSVDEQFF.